The 14 T cell receptor beta chains given below trace back to one sample, sequenced in a study of neurological immune-mediated disorders. From the 5' RACE reads, TCRdb called clonotypes with MiXCR, one entry per CDR3 protein. The table includes 50,000 to 75,000 distinct CDR3 sequences, approximately 11% detected once. Input material: PBMCs. All receptors come from a woman aged 55-69 years with HTLV-1-associated myelopathy (HAM/TSP).

This clonotype was seen many times. This chain links TRBV5-1 with TRBJ2-2; D is possibly TRBD1 (6 bases). CDR3 length: 15 residues. V lost 5 bases, J lost 0 bases, and 11 bases lay in between. Per the germline V gene, CDR1 is SGHRS and CDR2 is YFSETQ. The CDR3 coding sequence is TGCGCCAGCAGAAGGACAGAGACGAACACCGGGGAGCTGTTTTTT. This encodes CASRRTETNTGELFF.

This clonotype was observed many times. The chain carries TRBV7-6 and TRBJ2-1; TRBD2 matches 8 bases. J gave up 9 bases and V 4 bases, and 11 bases lay outside the gene matches. The CDR3 runs 15 residues. Germline-derived CDR1 and CDR2 are SGHVS and FNYEAQ. The CDR3 region is CASSSGLLAASEQFF. CDR3 DNA sequence: TGTGCCAGCAGCTCAGGACTACTAGCGGCGAGTGAGCAGTTCTTC.

This clonotype was detected many times. The chain recombines TRBV5-1 with TRBJ1-2; 7 bases are a match to TRBD1. The CDR3 consists of 14 residues. V lost 0 bases, J lost 5 bases, and 4 bases stayed unmatched. Looked up from germline, CDR1 is SGHRS and CDR2 is YFSETQ. CDR3 bases: TGCGCCAGCAGCTTGGAGGGGGCCGTTTATGGCTACACCTTC. It encodes CASSLEGAVYGYTF.

This clonotype was seen many times. The CDR3 sequence is CSAIGSYNEQFF. CDR3 bases: TGCAGTGCTATCGGAAGTTACAATGAGCAGTTCTTC. The chain recombines TRBV20-1 with TRBJ2-1; D uncertain. Germline V CDR1 and CDR2: DFQATT, SNEGSKA (reference sequence). The germline V and J ends were trimmed by 4 bases and 4 bases, with 8 bases remaining between them. The CDR3 covers 12 residues.

In this sample, this clonotype turned up many times. The rearrangement joins TRBV29-1 to TRBJ2-7, with D tentatively TRBD1 (6 bases). V lost 6 bases and J lost 6, with 21 bases in between. The V gene's germline CDR1 is SQVTM and CDR2 ANQGSEA. The length of the CDR3 is 14 residues. In DNA form, the CDR3 reads TGCAGCGTGGGAAAAGGGGGAAGGGCTTCCGAGCAGTACTTC. This translates into CSVGKGGRASEQYF.

There are many counts of this clonotype. V and J are TRBV20-1 and TRBJ2-1, with 9 bases matching TRBD2. The CDR3 spans 16 residues. V was pared by 0 bases and J by 7 bases, with 10 bases of the junction left unmatched. Germline V gene data show CDR1 as DFQATT and CDR2 as SNEGSKA (reference sequence). The DNA for the CDR3 is TGCAGTGCTAGAGATCGGGAGGGGACTAGCTGGAATGAGCAGTTCTTC. Encoded protein: CSARDREGTSWNEQFF.

Many counts were recorded for this clonotype. This sequence joins TRBV20-1 and TRBJ2-5; 13 bases map to TRBD2. J lost 4 bases, V lost 0 bases, and 14 bases had no gene match. Germline CDR1 is DFQATT and CDR2 is SNEGSKA (reference sequence). CDR3 length equals 19 residues. CDR3 coding DNA: TGCAGTGCTAGAGATACCCAGACTAGCGGGAGGTCGTTACGAGAGACCCAGTACTTC. Protein sequence: CSARDTQTSGRSLRETQYF.

The CDR3 protein is CASSLELACPSYNEQFF. The CDR3 DNA sequence: TGTGCCAGCAGCTTAGAACTAGCTTGCCCCTCCTACAATGAGCAGTTCTTC. The rearrangement links TRBV7-8 to TRBJ2-1, with a possible D match to TRBD2 (6 bases). The CDR3 is 17 residues long. Trimming took 1 base from V and 0 from J, leaving 13 bases between them. Germline V lookup: CDR1 SGHVS, CDR2 FQNEAQ.

On this clonotype: A much larger clone is a single base away; this may be a read error. V gene TRBV29-1 combines with J gene TRBJ2-1; 13 bases line up with TRBD2. The CDR3 loop spans 16 amino acids. V was pared by 2 bases and J by 2 bases, with 3 bases of the junction left unmatched. Germline V gene sequence: CDR1 SQVTM, CDR2 ANQGSEA. In DNA, the CDR3 is TGCAGCGTTGAACTACTAGCGGGAGGGCCCTACAATGAGCAGTTCTTC. Protein: CSVELLAGGPYNEQFF.

In its sample, this clonotype was seen many times. The V gene is TRBV20-1, the J gene TRBJ2-1; 7 nucleotides agree with TRBD2. Germline V gives CDR1 DFQATT, CDR2 SNEGSKA (reference sequence). Trimming at V came to 1 base and at J to 2 bases, leaving 2 bases not matched to a gene. CDR3 length: 14 residues. Here the CDR3 DNA reads TGCAGTGCTAGAGTTGCGGGGGCCTACAATGAGCAGTTCTTC. This encodes CSARVAGAYNEQFF.

This clonotype was recorded at least ten times. CDR3: CSAPGEGTHSNQPQHF. The CDR3 DNA sequence: TGCAGTGCTCCCGGGGAGGGGACCCATAGCAATCAGCCCCAGCATTTT. The V call is TRBV20-1, the J call TRBJ1-5, with D possibly TRBD1 on 5 matching bases. This CDR3 has 16 residues. The V gene lost 5 bases and the J gene lost 0 bases, with 17 bases spanning the gap. Germline V gene sequence: CDR1 DFQATT, CDR2 SNEGSKA (reference sequence).

The sample holds many counts of this clonotype. This chain uses TRBV5-1 with TRBJ1-3; D not resolved. The ends were cut back, 1 base at V and 1 base at J, with 6 bases in the middle. This CDR3 is 14 amino acids long. The V gene's germline CDR1 is SGHRS and CDR2 YFSETQ. CDR3 coding DNA: TGCGCCAGCAGCTTGTTTGAATCTGGAAACACCATATATTTT. Translation: CASSLFESGNTIYF.

This clonotype was counted at least ten times. V and J are TRBV7-2 and TRBJ1-4; TRBD1 is a possible D gene (6 bases). V gave up 1 base and J gave up 8 bases, with 17 bases separating them. CDR3 size: 16 residues. The germline gives CDR1 SGHTA, CDR2 FQGNSA. The CDR3 sequence: CASSLGQGLVGEKLFF. CDR3 sequence (DNA): TGTGCCAGCAGCTTAGGGCAGGGGCTAGTTGGAGAAAAACTGTTTTTT.

This clonotype has at least ten counts. The chain employs TRBV12-3 or TRBV12-4 and TRBJ2-3, with D tentatively TRBD1 (6 bases). V lost 0 bases to trimming and J lost 1 base, with 11 bases between them. This CDR3 spans 16 amino acids. The CDR3 DNA is TGTGCCAGCAGTTTAGCGCGCAAGGGGGGCACAGATACGCAGTATTTT. It translates to CASSLARKGGTDTQYF.